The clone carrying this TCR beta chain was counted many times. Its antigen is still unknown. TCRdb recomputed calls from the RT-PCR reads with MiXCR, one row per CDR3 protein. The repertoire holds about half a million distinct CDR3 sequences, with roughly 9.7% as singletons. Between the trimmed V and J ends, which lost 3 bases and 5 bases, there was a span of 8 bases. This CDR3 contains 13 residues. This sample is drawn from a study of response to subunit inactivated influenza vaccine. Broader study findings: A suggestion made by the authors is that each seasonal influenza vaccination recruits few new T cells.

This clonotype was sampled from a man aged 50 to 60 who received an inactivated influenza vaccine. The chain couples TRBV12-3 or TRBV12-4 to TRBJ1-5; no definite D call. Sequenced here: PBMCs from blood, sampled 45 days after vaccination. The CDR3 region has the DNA TGTGCCAGCAGTTTCTTAGTCGATCAGCCCCAGCATTTT. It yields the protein CASSFLVDQPQHF.